These T cell receptor beta chains were read from a single sample in a study of OX40 agonist ivuxolimab in advanced cancers. Sequencing used immunoSEQ multiplex PCR; TCRdb keeps in-frame clones, though not all of them. The sample consists of tens of thousands of clones, 70% to 90% of them appearing once. Material: CD4+ or CD8+ T cells sorted from blood, obtained in a trial of the OX40 agonist ivuxolimab. The receptor set was obtained from an adult with an advanced solid tumor such as melanoma, head and neck, liver or kidney cancer. Each CDR3 is given with its conserved first and last residue. The order of the fields is CDR3 protein, CDR3 DNA, V gene, D gene, J gene, clone size. A D gene is named only where the DNA matches it firmly. Clone size is shown for a subset of rows, as once, few, many or a class of expanded clone.

CDR3: CASSLGRDTEAFF
DNA: TGTGCCAGCAGTTTAGGCAGAGACACTGAAGCTTTCTTT
V: TRBV27
D: .
J: TRBJ1-1
size: .

CDR3: CASFHGTGQETQYF
DNA: TGCGCCAGCTTCCACGGGACAGGGCAAGAGACCCAGTACTTC
V: TRBV5-1
D: TRBD1
J: TRBJ2-5
size: .

CDR3: CASSYRPGGSNQPQHF
DNA: TGTGCCAGCAGTTACCGCCCAGGGGGCAGCAATCAGCCCCAGCATTTT
V: TRBV6-6
D: TRBD1
J: TRBJ1-5
size: few

CDR3: CASSLGGASGANVLTF
DNA: TGCGCCAGCAGCTTAGGAGGGGCTTCTGGGGCCAACGTCCTGACTTTC
V: TRBV5-1
D: .
J: TRBJ2-6
size: .

CDR3: CASSPSAGSPTDTQYF
DNA: TGTGCCAGCAGCCCCAGCGCCGGGAGCCCCACAGATACGCAGTATTTT
V: TRBV11-2
D: .
J: TRBJ2-3
size: .

CDR3: CASSWGTGLSYEQYF
DNA: TGCGCCAGCAGCTGGGGGACAGGCCTCTCCTACGAGCAGTACTTC
V: TRBV5-1
D: TRBD1
J: TRBJ2-7
size: .

CDR3: CASSAGQPTGELFF
DNA: TGCGCCAGCAGCGCCGGACAGCCCACCGGGGAGCTGTTTTTT
V: TRBV5-1
D: .
J: TRBJ2-2
size: once

CDR3: CASWASGNTIYF
DNA: TGTGCCAGCTGGGCATCCGGAAACACCATATATTTT
V: TRBV28
D: .
J: TRBJ1-3
size: .

CDR3: CASRYRGGRNYEQYF
DNA: TGTGCCAGTAGGTATCGAGGAGGGAGAAACTACGAGCAGTACTTC
V: TRBV19
D: .
J: TRBJ2-7
size: .

CDR3: CASSLDGNQPQHF
DNA: TGTGCCAGCAGTTTGGACGGAAATCAGCCCCAGCATTTT
V: TRBV6-1
D: .
J: TRBJ1-5
size: .

CDR3: CASSRDLVGELFF
DNA: TGCGCCAGCAGCCGCGACCTCGTTGGGGAGCTGTTTTTT
V: TRBV10-1
D: .
J: TRBJ2-2
size: .

CDR3: CASSLPRVGQETQYF
DNA: TGTGCCAGCAGCTTGCCGCGTGTAGGGCAAGAGACCCAGTACTTC
V: TRBV5-8
D: .
J: TRBJ2-5
size: few

CDR3: CATSLGQYSQREQFF
DNA: TGCGCCACCTCTCTCGGACAATATTCCCAACGTGAGCAGTTCTTC
V: TRBV5-1
D: .
J: TRBJ2-1
size: .

CDR3: CASSTDRGNGYTF
DNA: TGTGCCAGCAGCACAGACAGGGGGAATGGCTACACCTTC
V: TRBV2
D: TRBD1
J: TRBJ1-2
size: .

CDR3: CASSHSGAYYNEQFF
DNA: TGTGCCAGCAGCCATAGCGGAGCCTACTACAATGAGCAGTTCTTC
V: TRBV14
D: .
J: TRBJ2-1
size: .

CDR3: CASSMPGGYGYTF
DNA: TGTGCCAGTAGTATGCCAGGCGGTTATGGCTACACCTTC
V: TRBV19
D: .
J: TRBJ1-2
size: .

CDR3: CASRKGNRGRDEQYF
DNA: TGTGCCAGCCGCAAGGGGAACAGGGGAAGGGACGAGCAGTACTTC
V: TRBV28
D: TRBD1
J: TRBJ2-7
size: .

CDR3: CASFLGSNNSPLHF
DNA: TGCGCCAGCTTTCTTGGGTCGAATAATTCACCCCTCCACTTT
V: TRBV10-2
D: .
J: TRBJ1-6
size: once